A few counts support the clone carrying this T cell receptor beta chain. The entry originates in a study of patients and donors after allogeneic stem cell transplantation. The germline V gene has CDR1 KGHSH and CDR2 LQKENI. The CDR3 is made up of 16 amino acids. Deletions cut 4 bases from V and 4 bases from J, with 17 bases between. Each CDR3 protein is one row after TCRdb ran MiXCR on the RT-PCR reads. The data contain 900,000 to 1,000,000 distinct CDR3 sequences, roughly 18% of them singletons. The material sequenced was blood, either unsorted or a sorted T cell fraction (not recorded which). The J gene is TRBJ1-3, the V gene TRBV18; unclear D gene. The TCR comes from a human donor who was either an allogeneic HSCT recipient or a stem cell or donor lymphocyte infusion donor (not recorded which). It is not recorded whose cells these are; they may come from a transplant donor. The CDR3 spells CASSLEIGTRGNTIYF. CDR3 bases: TGTGCCAGCTCACTAGAGATCGGAACAAGAGGAAACACCATATATTTT.